This TCR beta chain was identified in a study of blood T cell repertoires in COVID-19. The CDR3 totals 17 residues. V lost 1 base, J lost 4 bases, and 20 bases lay in between. The germline V gene encodes CDR1 SGHNT and CDR2 YYREEE (reference sequence). The Seattle site enrolled patients during active infection and followed them longitudinally. The data were produced by immunoSEQ multiplex PCR, yet TCRdb's version contains in-frame clones alone and is incomplete. The data show about 240,000 clones, with 85% seen just once and 4% to 6% held by the top ten. The source of this sequence is a man aged 45-65 years with COVID-19, enrolled during active disease. The sequenced material came from peripheral blood. The chain uses TRBV5-4 and TRBJ2-5; D is possibly TRBD2 (5 bases). The CDR3 is CASSLRLSSGWGETQYF. The CDR3 DNA reads TGTGCCAGCAGCTTGCGTCTATCCAGCGGCTGGGGAGAGACCCAGTACTTC.